This T cell receptor (beta chain) derives from a study of neoadjuvant anti-PD-1 for oral cavity cancer. Findings of the study overall: Treg/Th17 ratio rose with pretreatment blood and fell with post-treatment tumor TCRbeta clonality.

This clone came up once. Its antigen is still unknown. CDR3 length: 17 amino acids. The V gene end was trimmed by 0 bases and the J gene end by 5 bases; junction bases not matched to a gene: 5. Germline V lookup: CDR1 SGHNT, CDR2 YENEEA. Patients had HPV-negative, locally advanced oral cavity squamous cell carcinoma. Clones were sequenced by immunoSEQ multiplex PCR, and TCRdb holds only the in-frame ones, with some missing. The sample includes about 16,000 clones, 55% to 75% seen only once; the top ten take about 2.6%. J is TRBJ2-1 and V is TRBV11-3, with TRBD2 matching over 12 bases. The receptor's source is a person aged 35 to 85 with oral cavity squamous cell carcinoma. The source was PBMCs, collected before nivolumab (anti-PD-1) treatment. CDR3 DNA: TGTGCCAGCAGCTTAGAGGGGGGACTAGCGGGTAACAATGAGCAGTTCTTC. It codes for CASSLEGGLAGNNEQFF.